This T cell receptor beta chain was found in a study of early T cells in non-severe SARS-CoV-2 infection. Study findings and constraints: Lookups in VDJdb leaned toward anti-spike CD8 responses and missed private and CD4 specificities.

As regards this clonotype: Its antigen is unidentified.

CDR3 length equals 15 residues. CDR1 is SEHNR, CDR2 FQNEAQ, per germline (reference sequence). Trimming pared 1 base from V and 8 bases from J, leaving 15 bases between. Attachment of unique molecular identifiers was made to individual cDNA molecules. One entry per CDR3 protein, called by TCRdb with MiXCR from the 5' RACE reads. Of about 110,000 distinct CDR3 sequences listed, roughly 12% were seen once; the top ten hold 3% to 4.5%. This clonotype was sampled from an adult who was a healthcare worker with PCR-confirmed SARS-CoV-2 infection or an uninfected control (not recorded which). The material was whole blood, obtained at baseline. V gene TRBV7-9 combines with J gene TRBJ1-5, with D possibly being TRBD1 (5 bases). CDR3 in DNA: TGTGCCAGCAGCTTAGGGGACGCCCTTGAGAAGCCCCAGCATTTT. This encodes CASSLGDALEKPQHF.